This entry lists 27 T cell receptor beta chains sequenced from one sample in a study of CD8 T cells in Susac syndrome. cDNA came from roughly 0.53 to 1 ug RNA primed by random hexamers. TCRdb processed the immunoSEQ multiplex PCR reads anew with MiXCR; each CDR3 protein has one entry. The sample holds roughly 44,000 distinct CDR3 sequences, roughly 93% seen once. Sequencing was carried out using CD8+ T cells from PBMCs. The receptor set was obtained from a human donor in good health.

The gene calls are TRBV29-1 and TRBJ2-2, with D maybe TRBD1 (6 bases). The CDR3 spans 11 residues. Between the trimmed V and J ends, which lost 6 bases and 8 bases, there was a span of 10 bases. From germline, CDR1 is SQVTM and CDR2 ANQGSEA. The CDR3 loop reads CSVYRAGELFF. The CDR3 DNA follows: TGCAGCGTCTACAGGGCTGGGGAGCTGTTTTTT.

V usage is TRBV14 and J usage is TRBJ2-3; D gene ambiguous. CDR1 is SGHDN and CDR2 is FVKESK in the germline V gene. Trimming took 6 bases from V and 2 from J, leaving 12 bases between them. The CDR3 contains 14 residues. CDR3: CASRPNVVTDTQYF. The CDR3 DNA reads TGTGCCAGCAGACCAAACGTAGTCACAGATACGCAGTATTTT.

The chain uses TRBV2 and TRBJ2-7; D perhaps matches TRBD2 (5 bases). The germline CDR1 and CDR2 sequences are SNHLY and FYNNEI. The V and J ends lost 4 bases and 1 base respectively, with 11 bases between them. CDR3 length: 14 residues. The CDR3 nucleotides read TGTGCCAGCAGTGGAAAGCGGAGTTCCTACGAGCAGTACTTC. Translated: CASSGKRSSYEQYF.

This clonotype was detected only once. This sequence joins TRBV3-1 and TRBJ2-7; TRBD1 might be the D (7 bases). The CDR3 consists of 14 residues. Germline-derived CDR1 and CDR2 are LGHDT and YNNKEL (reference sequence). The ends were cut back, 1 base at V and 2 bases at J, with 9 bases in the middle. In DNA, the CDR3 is TGTGCCAGCAGCCAAGGGAGGGGGCCCTACGAGCAGTACTTC. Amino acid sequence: CASSQGRGPYEQYF.

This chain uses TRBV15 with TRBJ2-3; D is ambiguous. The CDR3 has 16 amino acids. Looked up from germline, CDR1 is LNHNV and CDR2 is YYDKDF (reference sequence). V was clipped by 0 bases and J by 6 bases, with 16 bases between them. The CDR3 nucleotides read TGTGCCACCAGCAGAGATCCCGGAAACCCCAGTGATACGCAGTATTTT. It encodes CATSRDPGNPSDTQYF. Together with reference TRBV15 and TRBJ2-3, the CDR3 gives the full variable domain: DAMVIQNPRYQVTQFGKPVTLSCSQTLNHNVMYWYQQKSSQAPKLLFHYYDKDFNNEADTPDNFQSRRPNTSFCFLDIRSPGLGDTAMYLCATSRDPGNPSDTQYFGPGTRLTVL.

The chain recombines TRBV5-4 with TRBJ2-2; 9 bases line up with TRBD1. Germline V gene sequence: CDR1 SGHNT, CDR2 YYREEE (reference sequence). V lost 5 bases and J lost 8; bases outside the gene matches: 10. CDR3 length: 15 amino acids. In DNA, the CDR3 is TGTGCCAGCAGACCGGACAGGGGCCTATGGGGGGAGCTGTTTTTT. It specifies CASRPDRGLWGELFF.

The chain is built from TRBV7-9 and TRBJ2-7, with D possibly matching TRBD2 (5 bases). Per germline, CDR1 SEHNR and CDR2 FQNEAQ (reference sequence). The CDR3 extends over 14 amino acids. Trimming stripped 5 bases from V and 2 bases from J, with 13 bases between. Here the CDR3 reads CASSPGRGPYEQYF. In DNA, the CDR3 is TGTGCCAGCAGCCCGGGTAGAGGGCCCTACGAGCAGTACTTC.

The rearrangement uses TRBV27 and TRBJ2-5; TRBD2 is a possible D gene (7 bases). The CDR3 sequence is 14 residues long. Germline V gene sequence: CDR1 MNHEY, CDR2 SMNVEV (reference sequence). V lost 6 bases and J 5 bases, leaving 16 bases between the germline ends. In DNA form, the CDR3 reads TGTGCCAGCAGCCCCTCGAGGGGGGGGGAGACCCAGTACTTC. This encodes CASSPSRGGETQYF.

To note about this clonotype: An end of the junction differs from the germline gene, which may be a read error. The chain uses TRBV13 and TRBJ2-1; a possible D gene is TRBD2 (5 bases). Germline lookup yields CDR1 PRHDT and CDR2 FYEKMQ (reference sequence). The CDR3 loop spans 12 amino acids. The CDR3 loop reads CASSREDYSQVF. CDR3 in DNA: TGTGCCAGCAGCCGAGAAGACTATAGTCAGGTCTTC.

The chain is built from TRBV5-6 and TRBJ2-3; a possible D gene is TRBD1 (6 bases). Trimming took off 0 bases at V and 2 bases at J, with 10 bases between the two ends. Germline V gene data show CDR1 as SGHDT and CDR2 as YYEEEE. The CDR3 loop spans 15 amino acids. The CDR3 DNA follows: TGTGCCAGCAGCTTGGACAGGGCCCCCACAGATACGCAGTATTTT. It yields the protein CASSLDRAPTDTQYF.

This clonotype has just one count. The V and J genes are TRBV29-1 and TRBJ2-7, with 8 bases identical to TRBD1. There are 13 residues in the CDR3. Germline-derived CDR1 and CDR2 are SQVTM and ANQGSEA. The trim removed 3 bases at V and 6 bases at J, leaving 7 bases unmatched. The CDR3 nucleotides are TGCAGCGTTGACGGACAGGGTGGGGGCGAGCAGTACTTC. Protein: CSVDGQGGGEQYF.

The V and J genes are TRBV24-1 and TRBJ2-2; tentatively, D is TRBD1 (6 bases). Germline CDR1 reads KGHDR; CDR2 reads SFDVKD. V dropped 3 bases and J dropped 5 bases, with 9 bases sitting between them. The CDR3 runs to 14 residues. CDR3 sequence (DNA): TGTGCCACCAGTGATACAGGGTATACCGGGGAGCTGTTTTTT. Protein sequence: CATSDTGYTGELFF.

The CDR3 spells CASSLGGAPSYEQYF. In nucleotides, the CDR3 is TGCGCCAGCTCCTTGGGGGGGGCACCCTCCTACGAGCAGTACTTC. The rearrangement links TRBV5-1 to TRBJ2-7; D might be TRBD2 (7 bases). CDR1 SGHRS and CDR2 YFSETQ come from the germline V gene. There are 15 residues in the CDR3. The V end lost 7 bases, the J end lost 0 bases, and 17 bases lay between the germline ends.

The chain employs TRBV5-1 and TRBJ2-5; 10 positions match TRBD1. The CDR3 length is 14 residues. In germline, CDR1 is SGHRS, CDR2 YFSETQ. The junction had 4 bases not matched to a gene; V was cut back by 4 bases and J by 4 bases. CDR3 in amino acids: CASSMRQGAETQYF. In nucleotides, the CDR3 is TGCGCCAGCAGCATGCGACAGGGGGCAGAGACCCAGTACTTC.

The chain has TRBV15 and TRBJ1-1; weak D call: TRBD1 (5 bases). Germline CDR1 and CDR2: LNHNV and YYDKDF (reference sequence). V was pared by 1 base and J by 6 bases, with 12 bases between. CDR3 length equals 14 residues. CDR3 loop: CATSRVGVGAEAFF. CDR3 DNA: TGTGCCACCAGCAGAGTGGGGGTAGGAGCTGAAGCTTTCTTT. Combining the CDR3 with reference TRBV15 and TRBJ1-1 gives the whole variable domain DAMVIQNPRYQVTQFGKPVTLSCSQTLNHNVMYWYQQKSSQAPKLLFHYYDKDFNNEADTPDNFQSRRPNTSFCFLDIRSPGLGDTAMYLCATSRVGVGAEAFFGQGTRLTVV.

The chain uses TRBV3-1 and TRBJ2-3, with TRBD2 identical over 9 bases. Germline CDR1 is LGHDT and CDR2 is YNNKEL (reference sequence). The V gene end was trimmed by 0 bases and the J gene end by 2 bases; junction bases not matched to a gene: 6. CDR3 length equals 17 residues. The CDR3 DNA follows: TGTGCCAGCAGCCAAGATTACCTAGCGGGAACCACAGATACGCAGTATTTT. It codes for CASSQDYLAGTTDTQYF.

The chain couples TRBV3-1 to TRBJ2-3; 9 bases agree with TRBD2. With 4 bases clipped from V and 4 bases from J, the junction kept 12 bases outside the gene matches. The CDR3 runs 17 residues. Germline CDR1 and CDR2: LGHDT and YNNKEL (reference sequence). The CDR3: CASSPEFLAGESDTQYF. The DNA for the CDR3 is TGTGCCAGCAGCCCCGAATTCTTAGCGGGGGAGTCAGATACGCAGTATTTT.

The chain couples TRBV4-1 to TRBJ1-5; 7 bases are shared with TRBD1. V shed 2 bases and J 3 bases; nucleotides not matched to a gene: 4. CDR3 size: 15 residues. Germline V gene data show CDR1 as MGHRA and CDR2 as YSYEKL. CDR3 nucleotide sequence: TGCGCCAGCAGCCAAACAGGGGTGGCCAATCAGCCCCAGCATTTT. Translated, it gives CASSQTGVANQPQHF.

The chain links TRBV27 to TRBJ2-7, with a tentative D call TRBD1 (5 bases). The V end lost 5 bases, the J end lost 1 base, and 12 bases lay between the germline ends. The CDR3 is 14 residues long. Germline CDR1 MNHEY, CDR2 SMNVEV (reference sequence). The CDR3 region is CASSPYSGSYEQYF. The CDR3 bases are TGTGCCAGCAGTCCCTATTCAGGGTCCTACGAGCAGTACTTC.

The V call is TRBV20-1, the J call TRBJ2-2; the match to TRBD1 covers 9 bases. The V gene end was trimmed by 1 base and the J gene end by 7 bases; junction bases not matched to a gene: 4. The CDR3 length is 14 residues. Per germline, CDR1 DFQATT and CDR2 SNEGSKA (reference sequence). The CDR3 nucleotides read TGCAGTGCTAGAGGGGACAGGGCAGGCGGGGAGCTGTTTTTT. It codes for CSARGDRAGGELFF.

CDR3 protein: CAWSEETGELFF. CDR3 bases: TGTGCCTGGAGTGAGGAGACCGGGGAGCTGTTTTTT. This chain joins TRBV30 and TRBJ2-2; D not certain. This CDR3 has 12 amino acids. Germline V gene sequence: CDR1 GTSNPN, CDR2 SVGIG (reference sequence). Between the trimmed V and J ends, which lost 1 base and 5 bases, there was a span of 5 bases.

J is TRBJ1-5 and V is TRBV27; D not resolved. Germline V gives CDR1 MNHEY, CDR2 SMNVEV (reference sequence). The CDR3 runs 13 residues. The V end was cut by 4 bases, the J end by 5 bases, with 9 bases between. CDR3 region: CASSSAEYQPQHF. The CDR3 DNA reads TGTGCCAGCAGTTCGGCCGAGTATCAGCCCCAGCATTTT.

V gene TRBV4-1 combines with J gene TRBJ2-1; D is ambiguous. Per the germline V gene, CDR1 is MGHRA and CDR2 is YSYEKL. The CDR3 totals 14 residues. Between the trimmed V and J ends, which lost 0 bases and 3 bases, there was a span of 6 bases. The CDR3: CASSQDRGYNEQFF. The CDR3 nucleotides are TGCGCCAGCAGCCAAGATCGCGGCTACAATGAGCAGTTCTTC.

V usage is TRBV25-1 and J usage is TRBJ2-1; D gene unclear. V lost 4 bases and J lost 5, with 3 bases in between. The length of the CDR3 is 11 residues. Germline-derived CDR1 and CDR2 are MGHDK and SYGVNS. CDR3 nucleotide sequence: TGTGCCAGCAGTGGGGACAATGAGCAGTTCTTC. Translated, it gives CASSGDNEQFF.

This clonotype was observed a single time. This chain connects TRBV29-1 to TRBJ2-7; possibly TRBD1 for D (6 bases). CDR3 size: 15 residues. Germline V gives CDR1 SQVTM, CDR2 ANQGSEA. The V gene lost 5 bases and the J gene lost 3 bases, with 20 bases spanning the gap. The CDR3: CSVREGHPGLYEQYF. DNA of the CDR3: TGCAGCGTTCGAGAGGGACACCCGGGGCTCTACGAGCAGTACTTC.

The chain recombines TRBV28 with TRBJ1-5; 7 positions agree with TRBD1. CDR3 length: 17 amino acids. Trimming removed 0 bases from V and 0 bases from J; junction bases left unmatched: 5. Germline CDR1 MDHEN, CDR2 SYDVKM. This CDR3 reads CASSLWGTDYSNQPQHF. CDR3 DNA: TGTGCCAGCAGTTTATGGGGGACAGATTATAGCAATCAGCCCCAGCATTTT.

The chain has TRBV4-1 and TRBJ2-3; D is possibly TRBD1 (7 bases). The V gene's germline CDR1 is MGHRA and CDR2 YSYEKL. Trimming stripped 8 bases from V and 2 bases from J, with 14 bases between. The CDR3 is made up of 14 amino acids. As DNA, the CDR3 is TGCGCCAGCTGGCCAGGGGGGTACACAGATACGCAGTATTTT. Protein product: CASWPGGYTDTQYF.